This T cell receptor beta chain was captured by sequencing in a study of blood T cell repertoires in COVID-19. The trim removed 5 bases at V and 6 bases at J, leaving 10 bases unmatched. The germline V gene has CDR1 SGHTA and CDR2 FQGNSA. The CDR3 runs to 16 residues. Participants spanned ages roughly 18 to 90 years and resided in roughly 26 US areas. Resolution of symptoms, clearance, or two negative PCRs was present in recovered Cohort 3 donors. Libraries were prepared by immunoSEQ multiplex PCR; TCRdb keeps only in-frame clonotypes and omits some of them. Of a few hundred thousand clones in the sample, approximately 83% are singletons; the top ten hold approximately 2%.

The source of this sequence is a woman in her fifties or sixties who had recovered from COVID-19. The V call is TRBV7-2, the J call TRBJ2-7; 13 nucleotides agree with TRBD2. The sample was PBMCs or T cells enriched from blood (not recorded which). CDR3 sequence: CASSPTSGRAGGEQYF. The CDR3 DNA reads TGTGCCAGCAGCCCCACTAGCGGGAGGGCCGGCGGCGAGCAGTACTTC. The variable domain in full, completed from reference TRBV7-2 and TRBJ2-7, reads GAGVSQSPSNKVTEKGKDVELRCDPISGHTALYWYRQSLGQGLEFLIYFQGNSAPDKSGLPSDRFSAERTGGSVSTLTIQRTQQEDSAVYLCASSPTSGRAGGEQYFGPGTRLTVT.